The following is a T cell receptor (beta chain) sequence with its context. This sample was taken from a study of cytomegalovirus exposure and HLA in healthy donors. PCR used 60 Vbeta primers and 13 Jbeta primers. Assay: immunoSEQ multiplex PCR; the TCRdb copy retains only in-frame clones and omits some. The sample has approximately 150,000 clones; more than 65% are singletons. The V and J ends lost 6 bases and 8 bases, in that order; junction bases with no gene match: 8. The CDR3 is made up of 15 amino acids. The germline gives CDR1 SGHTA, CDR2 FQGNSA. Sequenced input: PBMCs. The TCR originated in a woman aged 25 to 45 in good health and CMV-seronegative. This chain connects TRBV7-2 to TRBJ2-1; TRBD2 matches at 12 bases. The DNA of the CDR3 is TGTGCCAGCAGAAAAGGACTAGCGGGGTTCGATGAGCAGTTCTTC. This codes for CASRKGLAGFDEQFF.